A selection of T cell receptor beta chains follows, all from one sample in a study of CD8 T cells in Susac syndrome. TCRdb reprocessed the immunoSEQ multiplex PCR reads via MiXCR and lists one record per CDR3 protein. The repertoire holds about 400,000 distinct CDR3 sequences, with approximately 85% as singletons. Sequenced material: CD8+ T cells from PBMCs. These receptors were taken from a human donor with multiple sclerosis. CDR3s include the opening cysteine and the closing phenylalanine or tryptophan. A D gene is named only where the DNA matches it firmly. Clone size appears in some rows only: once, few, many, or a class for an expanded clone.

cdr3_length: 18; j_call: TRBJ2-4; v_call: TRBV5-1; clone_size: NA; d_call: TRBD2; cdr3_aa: CASSPGLAGVRAKNIQYF; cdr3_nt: TGCGCCAGCAGCCCGGGACTAGCGGGAGTTAGGGCCAAAAACATTCAGTACTTC
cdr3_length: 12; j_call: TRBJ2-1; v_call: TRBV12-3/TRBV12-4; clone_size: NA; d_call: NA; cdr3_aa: CASGLVYNEQFF; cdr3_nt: TGTGCCAGCGGGCTGGTATACAATGAGCAGTTCTTC
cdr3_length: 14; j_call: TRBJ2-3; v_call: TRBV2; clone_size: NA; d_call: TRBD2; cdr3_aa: CAIQLAGVPDTQYF; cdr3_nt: TGTGCCATTCAGCTAGCGGGGGTCCCAGATACGCAGTATTTT
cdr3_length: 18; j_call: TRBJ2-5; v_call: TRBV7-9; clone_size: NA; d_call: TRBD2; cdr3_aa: CASSLPTLAGAFQETQYF; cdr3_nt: TGTGCCAGCAGCCTACCGACGCTAGCGGGGGCCTTCCAAGAGACCCAGTACTTC
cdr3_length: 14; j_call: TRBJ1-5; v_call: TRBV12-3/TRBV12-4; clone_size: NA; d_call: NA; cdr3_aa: CASSLGEFNQPQHF; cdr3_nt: TGTGCCAGCAGTTTAGGGGAGTTCAATCAGCCCCAGCATTTT
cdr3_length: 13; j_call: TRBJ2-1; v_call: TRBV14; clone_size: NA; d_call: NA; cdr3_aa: CASSTLFHNEQFF; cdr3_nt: TGTGCCAGCAGCACCCTTTTCCACAATGAGCAGTTCTTC
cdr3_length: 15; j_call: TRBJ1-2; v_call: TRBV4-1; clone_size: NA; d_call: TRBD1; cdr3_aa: CASSLDSGQRWGYTF; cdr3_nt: TGCGCCAGCAGCCTCGACTCGGGACAGAGGTGGGGCTACACCTTC
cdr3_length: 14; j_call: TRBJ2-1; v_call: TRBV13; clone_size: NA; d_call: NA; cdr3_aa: CACNGLGSYNEQFF; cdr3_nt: TGTGCCTGCAACGGGTTAGGCTCCTACAATGAGCAGTTCTTC
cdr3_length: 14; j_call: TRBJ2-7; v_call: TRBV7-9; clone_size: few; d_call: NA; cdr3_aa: CASSPARYPYEQYF; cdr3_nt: TGTGCCAGCAGCCCCGCCAGGTACCCCTACGAGCAGTACTTC
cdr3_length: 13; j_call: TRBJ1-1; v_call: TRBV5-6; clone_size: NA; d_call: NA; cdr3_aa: CASTLGGNTEAFF; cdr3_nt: TGTGCCTCCACCCTCGGGGGGAACACTGAAGCTTTCTTT
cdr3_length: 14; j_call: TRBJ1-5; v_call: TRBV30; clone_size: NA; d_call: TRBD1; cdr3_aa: CAWSTGTGNQPQHF; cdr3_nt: TGTGCCTGGAGTACCGGGACAGGCAATCAGCCCCAGCATTTT
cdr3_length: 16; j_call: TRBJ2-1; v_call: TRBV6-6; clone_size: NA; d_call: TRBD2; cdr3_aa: CASSYSGSGVYNEQFF; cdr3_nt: TGTGCCAGCAGCTACTCGGGGAGCGGGGTCTACAATGAGCAGTTCTTC
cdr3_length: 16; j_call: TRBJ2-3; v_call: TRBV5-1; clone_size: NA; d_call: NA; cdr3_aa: CASSLDPGVSPDTQYF; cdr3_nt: TGCGCCAGCAGCTTGGATCCCGGGGTTAGTCCAGATACGCAGTATTTT
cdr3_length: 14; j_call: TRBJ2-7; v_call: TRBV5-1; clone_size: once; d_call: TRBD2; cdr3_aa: CASSLGGSYNEQYF; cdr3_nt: TGCGCCAGCAGCCTCGGCGGGAGTTATAACGAGCAGTACTTC
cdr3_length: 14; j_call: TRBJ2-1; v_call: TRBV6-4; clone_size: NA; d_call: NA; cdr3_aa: CASSPEGAYNEQFF; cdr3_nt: TGTGCCAGCAGTCCGGAGGGGGCCTACAATGAGCAGTTCTTC
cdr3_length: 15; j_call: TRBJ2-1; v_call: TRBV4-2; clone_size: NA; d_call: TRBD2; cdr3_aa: CASSQEPGGYNEQFF; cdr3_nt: TGTGCCAGCAGCCAAGAGCCGGGGGGATACAATGAGCAGTTCTTC
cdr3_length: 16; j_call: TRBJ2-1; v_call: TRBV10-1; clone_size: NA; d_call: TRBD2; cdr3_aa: CASSTSLAGEPNEQFF; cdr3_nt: TGCGCCAGCAGCACCTCACTGGCGGGAGAACCCAATGAGCAGTTCTTC
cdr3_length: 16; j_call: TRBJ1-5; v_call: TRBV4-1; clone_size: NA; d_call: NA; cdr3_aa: CASSQDGTAFNQPQHF; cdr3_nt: TGCGCCAGCAGCCAAGATGGAACAGCGTTCAATCAGCCCCAGCATTTT
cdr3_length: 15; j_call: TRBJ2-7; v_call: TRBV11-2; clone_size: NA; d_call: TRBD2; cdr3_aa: CASSLVAGVAYEQYF; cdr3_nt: TGTGCCAGCAGCTTAGTAGCGGGAGTTGCCTACGAGCAGTACTTC
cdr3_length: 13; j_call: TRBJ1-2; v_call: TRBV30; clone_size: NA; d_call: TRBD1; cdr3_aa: CAWSAGTGHGYTF; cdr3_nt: TGTGCCTGGAGCGCCGGGACAGGTCATGGCTACACCTTC
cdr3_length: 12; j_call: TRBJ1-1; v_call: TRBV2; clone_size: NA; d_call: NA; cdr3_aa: CASSEAGDQAFF; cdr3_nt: TGTGCCAGCAGTGAAGCAGGTGATCAAGCTTTCTTT
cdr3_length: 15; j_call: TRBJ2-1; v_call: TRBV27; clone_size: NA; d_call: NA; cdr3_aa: CASSTGVWVLNEQFF; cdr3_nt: TGTGCCAGCAGTACGGGGGTCTGGGTGTTGAATGAGCAGTTCTTC
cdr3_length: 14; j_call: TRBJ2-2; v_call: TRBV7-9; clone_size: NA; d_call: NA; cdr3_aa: CASSSPSGPGELFF; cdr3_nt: TGTGCCAGCAGCTCCCCCTCGGGGCCCGGGGAGCTGTTTTTT
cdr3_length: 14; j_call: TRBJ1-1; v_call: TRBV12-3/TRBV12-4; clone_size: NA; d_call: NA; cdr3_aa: CASSFTAQNTEAFF; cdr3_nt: TGTGCCAGCAGTTTCACAGCACAGAACACTGAAGCTTTCTTT
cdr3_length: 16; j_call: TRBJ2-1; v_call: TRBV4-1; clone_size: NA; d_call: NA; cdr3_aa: CASSQATDRFNNEQFF; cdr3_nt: TGCGCCAGCAGCCAAGCCACAGACCGCTTCAACAATGAGCAGTTCTTC
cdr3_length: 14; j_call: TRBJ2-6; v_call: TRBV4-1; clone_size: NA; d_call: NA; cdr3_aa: CASSQGIGANVLTF; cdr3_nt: TGCGCCAGCAGCCAAGGTATTGGGGCCAACGTCCTGACTTTC
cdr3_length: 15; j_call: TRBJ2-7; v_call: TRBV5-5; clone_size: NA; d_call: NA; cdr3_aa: CASSNLGQGHYEQYF; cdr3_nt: TGTGCCAGCAGTAACCTGGGGCAGGGCCACTACGAGCAGTACTTC
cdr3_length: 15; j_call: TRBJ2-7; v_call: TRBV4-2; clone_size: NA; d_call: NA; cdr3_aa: CASSPNSGPSYEQYF; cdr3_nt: TGTGCCAGCAGCCCAAATAGCGGACCCTCCTACGAGCAGTACTTC
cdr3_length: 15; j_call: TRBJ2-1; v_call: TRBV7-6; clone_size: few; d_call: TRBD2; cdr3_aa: CASSALAGGWDEQFF; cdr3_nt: TGTGCCAGCAGCGCACTAGCGGGAGGGTGGGATGAGCAGTTCTTC
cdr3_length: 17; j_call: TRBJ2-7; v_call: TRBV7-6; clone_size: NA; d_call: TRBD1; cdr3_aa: CASSLASGTGGSYEQYF; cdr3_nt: TGTGCCAGCAGCTTAGCCTCCGGGACAGGGGGCTCCTACGAGCAGTACTTC
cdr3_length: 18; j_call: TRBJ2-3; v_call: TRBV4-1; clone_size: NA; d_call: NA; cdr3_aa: CASSQDRGDRIRTDTQYF; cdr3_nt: TGCGCCAGCAGCCAAGATAGGGGGGACCGAATCCGCACAGATACGCAGTATTTT
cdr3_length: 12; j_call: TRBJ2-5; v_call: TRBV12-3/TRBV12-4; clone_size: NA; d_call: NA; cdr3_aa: CASSYLQETQYF; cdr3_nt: TGTGCCAGCAGTTACCTTCAAGAGACCCAGTACTTC
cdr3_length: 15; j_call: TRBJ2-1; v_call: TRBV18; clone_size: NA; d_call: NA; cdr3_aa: CASSRPGTPYNEQFF; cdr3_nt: TGTGCCAGCTCACGGCCGGGAACACCCTACAATGAGCAGTTCTTC
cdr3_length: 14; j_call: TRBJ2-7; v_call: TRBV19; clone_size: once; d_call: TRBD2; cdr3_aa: CASSTTSGYDEQYF; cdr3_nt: TGTGCCAGTAGTACGACTAGCGGCTACGACGAGCAGTACTTC
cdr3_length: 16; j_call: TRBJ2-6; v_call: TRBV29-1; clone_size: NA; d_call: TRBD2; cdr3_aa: CSVEGRGRYGANVLTF; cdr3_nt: TGCAGCGTTGAAGGGCGGGGGAGATATGGGGCCAACGTCCTGACTTTC
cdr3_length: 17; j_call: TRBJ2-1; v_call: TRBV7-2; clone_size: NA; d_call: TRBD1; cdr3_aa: CASSLSLGQGAYNEQFF; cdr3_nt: TGTGCCAGCAGCTTAAGCTTGGGACAGGGCGCCTACAATGAGCAGTTCTTC
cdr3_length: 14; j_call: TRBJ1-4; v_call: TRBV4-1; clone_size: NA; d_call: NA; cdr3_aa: CASSQGGEGKKLFF; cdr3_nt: TGCGCCAGCAGCCAAGGAGGGGAAGGAAAAAAACTGTTTTTT
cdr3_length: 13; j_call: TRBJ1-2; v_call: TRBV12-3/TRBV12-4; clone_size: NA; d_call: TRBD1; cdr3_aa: CASSQGQGDGYTF; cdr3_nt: TGTGCCAGCAGTCAGGGACAGGGGGATGGCTACACCTTC
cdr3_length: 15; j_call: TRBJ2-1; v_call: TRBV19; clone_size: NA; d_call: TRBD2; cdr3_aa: CASSIGGRAYNEQFF; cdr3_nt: TGTGCCAGTAGTATAGGAGGGAGGGCGTACAATGAGCAGTTCTTC
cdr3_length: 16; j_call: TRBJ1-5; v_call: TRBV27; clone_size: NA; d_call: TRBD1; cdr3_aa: CASSPTDRGLGQPQHF; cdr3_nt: TGTGCCAGCAGCCCTACCGACAGGGGCCTAGGGCAGCCCCAGCATTTT
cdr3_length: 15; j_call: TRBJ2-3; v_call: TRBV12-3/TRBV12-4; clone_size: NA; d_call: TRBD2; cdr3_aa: CASSLGLALTDTQYF; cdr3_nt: TGTGCCAGCAGTTTAGGACTAGCACTCACAGATACGCAGTATTTT
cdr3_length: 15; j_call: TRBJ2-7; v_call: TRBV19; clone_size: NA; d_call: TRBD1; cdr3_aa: CASSTSGTGGLGQYF; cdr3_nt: TGTGCCAGTAGTACCTCCGGGACAGGGGGATTGGGGCAGTACTTC
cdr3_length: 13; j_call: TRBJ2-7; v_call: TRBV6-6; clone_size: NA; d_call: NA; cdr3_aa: CASSYMASYEQYF; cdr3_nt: TGTGCCAGCAGTTACATGGCGTCCTACGAGCAGTACTTC
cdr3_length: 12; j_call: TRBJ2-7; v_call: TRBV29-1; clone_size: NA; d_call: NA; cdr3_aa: CSVYGETYEQYF; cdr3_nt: TGCAGCGTTTACGGAGAGACCTACGAGCAGTACTTC
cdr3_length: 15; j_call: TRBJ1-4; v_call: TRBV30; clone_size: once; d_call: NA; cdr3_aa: CAWSFLDSSNEKLFF; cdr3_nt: TGTGCCTGGAGTTTCTTGGACAGCAGCAATGAAAAACTGTTTTTT
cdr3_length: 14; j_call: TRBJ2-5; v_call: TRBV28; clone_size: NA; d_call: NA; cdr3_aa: CASRVGMTGETQYF; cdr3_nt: TGTGCCAGCAGAGTCGGAATGACCGGGGAGACCCAGTACTTC
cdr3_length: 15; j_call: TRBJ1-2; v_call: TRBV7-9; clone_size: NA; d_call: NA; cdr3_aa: CASSGIDQGVGGHTF; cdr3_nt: TGTGCCAGCAGCGGGATCGATCAAGGGGTAGGGGGACACACCTTC
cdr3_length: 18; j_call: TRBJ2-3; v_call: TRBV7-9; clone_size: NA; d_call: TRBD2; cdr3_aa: CASSATPGGLVSTDTQYF; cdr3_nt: TGTGCCAGCAGCGCGACACCAGGAGGACTAGTCAGCACAGATACGCAGTATTTT
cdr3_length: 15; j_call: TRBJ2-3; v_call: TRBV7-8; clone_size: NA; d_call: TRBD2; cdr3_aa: CASSLSGSSVDTQYF; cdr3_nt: TGTGCCAGCAGCCTTAGCGGGAGCTCTGTAGATACGCAGTATTTT
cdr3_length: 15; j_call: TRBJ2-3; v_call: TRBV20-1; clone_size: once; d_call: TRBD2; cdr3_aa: CSARDGGGLEKTQYF; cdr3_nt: TGCAGTGCTAGAGACGGGGGGGGCCTGGAGAAAACGCAGTATTTT
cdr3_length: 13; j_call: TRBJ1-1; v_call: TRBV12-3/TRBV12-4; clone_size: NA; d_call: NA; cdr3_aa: CASSFNSNTEAFF; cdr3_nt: TGTGCCAGCAGTTTTAACTCTAACACTGAAGCTTTCTTT
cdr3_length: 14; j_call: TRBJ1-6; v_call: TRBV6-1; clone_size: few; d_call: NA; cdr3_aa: CASSLWESNSPLHF; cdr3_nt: TGTGCCAGCAGTCTGTGGGAATCTAATTCACCCCTCCACTTT
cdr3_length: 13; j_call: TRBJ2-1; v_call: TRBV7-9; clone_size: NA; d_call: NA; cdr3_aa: CASSLGTDIEQFF; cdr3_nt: TGTGCCAGCAGCTTAGGGACAGACATTGAGCAGTTCTTC
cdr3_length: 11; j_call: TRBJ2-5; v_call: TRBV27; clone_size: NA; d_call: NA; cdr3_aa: CAVGRRETQYF; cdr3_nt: TGTGCCGTTGGAAGGAGAGAGACCCAGTACTTC
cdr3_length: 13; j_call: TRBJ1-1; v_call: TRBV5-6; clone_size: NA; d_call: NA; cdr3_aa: CASSSGPGTEAFF; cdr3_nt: TGTGCCAGCAGCTCCGGACCGGGCACTGAAGCTTTCTTT
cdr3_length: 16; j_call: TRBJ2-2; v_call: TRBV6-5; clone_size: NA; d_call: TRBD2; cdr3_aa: CASSYSRPGGTGELFF; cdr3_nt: TGTGCCAGCAGTTACTCGCGGCCGGGGGGCACCGGGGAGCTGTTTTTT
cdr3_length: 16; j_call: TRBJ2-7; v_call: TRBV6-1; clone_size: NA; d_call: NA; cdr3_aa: CASLPGDVSLPYEQYF; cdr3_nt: TGTGCCAGCCTCCCCGGGGACGTGTCGCTTCCCTACGAGCAGTACTTC